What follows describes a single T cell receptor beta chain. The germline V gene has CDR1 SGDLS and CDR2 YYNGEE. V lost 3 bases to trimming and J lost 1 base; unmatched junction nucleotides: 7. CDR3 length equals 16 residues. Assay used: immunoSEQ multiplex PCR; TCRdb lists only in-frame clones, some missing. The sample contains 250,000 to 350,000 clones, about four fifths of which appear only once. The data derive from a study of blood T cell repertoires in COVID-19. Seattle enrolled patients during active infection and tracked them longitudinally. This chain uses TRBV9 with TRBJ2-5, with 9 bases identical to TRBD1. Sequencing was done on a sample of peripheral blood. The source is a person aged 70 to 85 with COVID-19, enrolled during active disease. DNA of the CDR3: TGTGCCAGCAGCGGGCTATTGGGACAGGGCCAAGAGACCCAGTACTTC. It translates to CASSGLLGQGQETQYF.